The rows below give T cell receptor beta chains drawn from one sample of a study of CD8 T cells in Susac syndrome. TCRdb reprocessed the immunoSEQ multiplex PCR reads via MiXCR and lists one record per CDR3 protein. Here the sample spans 150,000 to 200,000 distinct CDR3 sequences, about 94% being singletons. The sample was CD4+ T cells from PBMCs. The receptor source for this set is a human donor in good health. The CDR3 runs from the conserved cysteine through the conserved F or W. A D gene is named only where the DNA matches it firmly. Only some rows state a clone size, as once, few, many or a class for expanded clones.

J,V,size,D,CDR3,DNA
TRBJ1-4,TRBV3-1,-,-,CASSLRQVLHEKLFF,TGTGCCAGCAGCCTCCGACAGGTGCTGCATGAAAAACTGTTTTTT
TRBJ1-1,TRBV12-3/TRBV12-4,-,-,CASSFRSYLNTEAFF,TGTGCCAGCAGTTTTAGAAGTTACCTGAACACTGAAGCTTTCTTT
TRBJ2-5,TRBV30,-,-,CAWTPALQETQYF,TGTGCCTGGACCCCGGCGCTCCAAGAGACCCAGTACTTC
TRBJ1-2,TRBV4-2,-,-,CASSQEGRGDYGYTF,TGTGCCAGCAGCCAAGAGGGCAGGGGTGACTATGGCTACACCTTC
TRBJ1-3,TRBV9,-,-,CASSALGGYSGNTIYF,TGTGCCAGCAGCGCCCTCGGCGGATACTCTGGAAACACCATATATTTT
TRBJ2-1,TRBV11-1,-,-,CASSPYYNEQFF,TGTGCCAGCAGTCCCTATTACAATGAGCAGTTCTTC
TRBJ2-2,TRBV3-1,-,TRBD2,CASSQFASGGTGELFF,TGTGCCAGCAGCCAATTCGCTAGCGGGGGGACCGGGGAGCTGTTTTTT
TRBJ2-5,TRBV3-1,once,TRBD2,CASRRTSGGKTQYF,TGTGCCAGCAGGCGGACTAGCGGGGGGAAGACCCAGTACTTC
TRBJ1-2,TRBV20-1,-,-,CSAVDPDSYGYTF,TGCAGTGCCGTTGACCCGGACAGCTATGGCTACACCTTC
TRBJ1-2,TRBV20-1,-,-,CSARDRDGYTF,TGCAGTGCTAGAGATAGGGATGGCTACACCTTC
TRBJ1-5,TRBV12-3/TRBV12-4,-,TRBD1,CASRGTGAFNQPQHF,TGTGCCAGCAGGGGGACAGGGGCCTTTAATCAGCCCCAGCATTTT
TRBJ2-5,TRBV3-1,-,TRBD2,CASSQRRPGLAGVYAETQYF,TGTGCCAGCAGCCAACGACGTCCGGGACTAGCGGGGGTGTATGCGGAGACCCAGTACTTC
TRBJ2-5,TRBV5-1,-,TRBD1,CASSLGDREQETQYF,TGCGCCAGCAGCTTGGGGGACAGAGAGCAAGAGACCCAGTACTTC
TRBJ1-3,TRBV7-2,-,-,CASSPQGQTVLSGNTIYF,TGTGCCAGCAGCCCCCAAGGACAGACGGTCCTCTCTGGAAACACCATATATTTT
TRBJ1-3,TRBV6-5,-,-,CASSPQQGGTIYF,TGTGCCAGCAGTCCCCAACAGGGTGGCACCATATATTTT
TRBJ2-7,TRBV7-2,-,-,CASSSHSRGEQYF,TGTGCCAGCAGCTCGCACTCCCGGGGGGAGCAGTACTTC
TRBJ1-1,TRBV20-1,-,-,CSATPSTEAFF,TGCAGTGCTACCCCCTCCACCGAAGCTTTCTTT
TRBJ2-2,TRBV7-8,-,-,CASSTNTGELFF,TGTGCCAGCAGCACTAACACCGGGGAGCTGTTTTTT
TRBJ1-5,TRBV4-1,-,TRBD1,CASSQPDRVYSNQPQHF,TGCGCCAGCAGCCAACCTGACAGGGTTTATAGCAATCAGCCCCAGCATTTT
TRBJ2-5,TRBV20-1,-,TRBD2,CSAVSGAGETQYF,TGCAGTGCTGTTAGCGGGGCTGGGGAGACCCAGTACTTC
TRBJ2-5,TRBV18,few,-,CASSRYQETQYF,TGTGCCAGCTCACGGTACCAAGAGACCCAGTACTTC
TRBJ1-2,TRBV29-1,-,-,CSVERAGGYGYTF,TGCAGCGTTGAAAGAGCAGGAGGGTATGGCTACACCTTC
TRBJ1-2,TRBV23-1,once,-,CASNQGLRRSGNYGYTF,TGCGCCAGCAATCAGGGATTACGGCGCTCGGGGAACTATGGCTACACCTTC
TRBJ2-3,TRBV20-1,-,TRBD1,CSASRQGAEDTQYF,TGCAGTGCTAGTCGACAGGGGGCAGAAGATACGCAGTATTTT
TRBJ2-5,TRBV2,-,TRBD1,CASSRTGDTETQYF,TGTGCCAGCAGTCGAACAGGGGATACAGAGACCCAGTACTTC
TRBJ2-4,TRBV19,-,-,CASIPRDSGGDIQYF,TGTGCCAGTATCCCACGGGACTCCGGGGGAGACATTCAGTACTTC
TRBJ1-2,TRBV6-5,once,-,CASSYVGGYTF,TGTGCCAGCAGTTATGTGGGAGGCTACACCTTC
TRBJ1-5,TRBV18,-,-,CASSPGASYQPQHF,TGTGCCAGCTCACCGGGGGCCTCTTATCAGCCCCAGCATTTT
TRBJ2-3,TRBV13,-,-,CASSLGLIWTSTDTQYF,TGTGCCAGCAGCTTAGGCCTAATCTGGACTAGCACAGATACGCAGTATTTT
TRBJ1-1,TRBV6-5,-,-,CASSYSGVGQRNEAFF,TGTGCCAGCAGTTACTCCGGCGTCGGACAGCGCAATGAAGCTTTCTTT
TRBJ2-7,TRBV7-2,-,-,CASSLLEGAGYEQYF,TGTGCCAGCAGCTTATTAGAAGGGGCGGGCTACGAGCAGTACTTC
TRBJ2-6,TRBV15,-,-,CAIRGSGANVLTF,TGTGCTATCAGGGGCTCTGGGGCCAACGTCCTGACTTTC
TRBJ1-1,TRBV19,-,TRBD1,CASSKPPGQGDSEAFF,TGTGCCAGTAGTAAACCTCCGGGACAGGGGGATTCTGAAGCTTTCTTT
TRBJ2-1,TRBV7-2,once,-,CASSSSGTYNEQFF,TGTGCCAGCAGCTCCTCCGGGACATACAATGAGCAGTTCTTC
TRBJ2-5,TRBV2,-,TRBD2,CASSDWTSGGAETQYF,TGTGCCAGCAGTGATTGGACTAGCGGGGGGGCAGAGACCCAGTACTTC
TRBJ1-1,TRBV12-5,-,TRBD1,CASGGGGHSLGAFF,TGTGCTAGTGGAGGGGGCGGACATAGTCTCGGAGCTTTCTTT
TRBJ2-2,TRBV10-2,-,TRBD2,CASSERAGGRRTGELFF,TGCGCCAGCAGTGAGAGAGCGGGGGGGCGTCGGACCGGGGAGCTGTTTTTT
TRBJ2-5,TRBV2,-,TRBD1,CTSSPGTAQETQYF,TGTACCAGCAGTCCCGGGACAGCACAAGAGACCCAGTACTTC
TRBJ1-1,TRBV6-1,-,-,CASSKVSAGNTEAFF,TGTGCCAGCAGTAAGGTCTCGGCTGGGAACACTGAAGCTTTCTTT
TRBJ1-1,TRBV20-1,-,TRBD1,CSARDRQGASGTEAFF,TGCAGTGCTAGAGATAGGCAGGGGGCAAGCGGCACTGAAGCTTTCTTT
TRBJ1-3,TRBV7-8,-,TRBD1,CASSSQGQFRGNTIYF,TGTGCCAGCAGCTCCCAGGGACAGTTCAGGGGAAACACCATATATTTT